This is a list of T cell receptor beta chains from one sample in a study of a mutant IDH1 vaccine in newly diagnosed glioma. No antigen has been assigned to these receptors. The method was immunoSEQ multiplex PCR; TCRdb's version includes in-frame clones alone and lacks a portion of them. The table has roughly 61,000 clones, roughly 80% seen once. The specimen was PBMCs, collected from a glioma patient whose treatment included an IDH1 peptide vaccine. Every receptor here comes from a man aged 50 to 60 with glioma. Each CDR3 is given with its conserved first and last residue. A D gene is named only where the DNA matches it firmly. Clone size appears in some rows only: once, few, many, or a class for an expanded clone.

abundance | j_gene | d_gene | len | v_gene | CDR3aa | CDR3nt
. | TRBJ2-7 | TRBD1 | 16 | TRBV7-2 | CASSLKARDSSYEQYF | TGTGCCAGCAGCTTAAAGGCAAGGGACAGCTCCTACGAGCAGTACTTC
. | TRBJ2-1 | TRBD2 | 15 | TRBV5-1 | CASSLASGGGNEQFF | TGCGCCAGCAGCTTGGCTAGCGGGGGAGGCAATGAGCAGTTCTTC
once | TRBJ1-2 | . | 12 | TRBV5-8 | CASGFLSSGYTF | TGTGCCAGCGGGTTCCTCAGTTCCGGCTACACCTTC
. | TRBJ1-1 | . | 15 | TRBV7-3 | CASSLTIGGNTEAFF | TGTGCCAGCAGCTTAACCATAGGAGGGAACACTGAAGCTTTCTTT
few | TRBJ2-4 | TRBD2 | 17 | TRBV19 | CASSPGVGRRAKNIQYF | TGTGCCAGTAGTCCTGGGGTCGGGAGGAGAGCCAAAAACATTCAGTACTTC
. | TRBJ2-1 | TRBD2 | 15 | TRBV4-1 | CASSPVAGGYNEQFF | TGCGCCAGCAGCCCTGTAGCGGGGGGGTACAATGAGCAGTTCTTC
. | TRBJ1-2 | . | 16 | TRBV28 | CASSSPGTSWAGGYTF | TGTGCCAGCAGTTCTCCCGGGACATCCTGGGCAGGGGGCTACACCTTC
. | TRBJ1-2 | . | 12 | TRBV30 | CAGTGPSYGYTF | TGTGCCGGAACGGGACCGAGCTATGGCTACACCTTC
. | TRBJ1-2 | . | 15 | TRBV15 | CATSRPPQGSYGYTF | TGTGCCACCAGCAGACCCCCACAGGGTAGCTATGGCTACACCTTC
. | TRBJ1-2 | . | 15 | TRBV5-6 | CASSSRRQGNYGYTF | TGTGCCAGCAGCTCTCGGAGGCAGGGAAACTATGGCTACACCTTC
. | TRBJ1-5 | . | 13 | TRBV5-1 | CASSLERGQPQHF | TGCGCCAGCAGCTTGGAGAGGGGTCAGCCCCAGCATTTT
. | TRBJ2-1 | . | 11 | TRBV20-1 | CGLEWTHEQFF | TGCGGCCTGGAATGGACTCATGAGCAGTTCTTC
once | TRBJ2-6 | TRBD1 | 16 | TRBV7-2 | CASSSDRGLRPNVLTF | TGTGCCAGCAGCTCGGACAGGGGGCTGAGGCCCAACGTCCTGACTTTC
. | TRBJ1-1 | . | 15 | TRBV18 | CASSSPRERDTEAFF | TGTGCCAGCTCATCGCCGCGGGAAAGGGACACTGAAGCTTTCTTT
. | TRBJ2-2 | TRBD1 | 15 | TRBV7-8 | CASSYRGSVGGELFF | TGTGCCAGCAGTTACAGGGGGAGTGTCGGCGGGGAGCTGTTTTTT
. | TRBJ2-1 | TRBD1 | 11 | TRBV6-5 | CATSGGGEQFF | TGTGCCACCTCAGGGGGCGGTGAGCAGTTCTTC
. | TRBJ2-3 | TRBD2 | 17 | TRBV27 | CASSYLGLAGVADTQYF | TGTGCCAGCAGTTACCTGGGACTAGCGGGGGTGGCAGATACGCAGTATTTT
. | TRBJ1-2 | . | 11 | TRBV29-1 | CSVEEVDGYTF | TGCAGCGTTGAAGAGGTGGACGGCTACACCTTC
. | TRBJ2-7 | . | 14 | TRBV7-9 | CASSGSGASYEQYF | TGTGCCAGCAGCGGTTCAGGGGCGTCCTACGAGCAGTACTTC
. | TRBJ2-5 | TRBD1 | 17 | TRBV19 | CASSIIPGQSNQETQYF | TGTGCCAGTAGTATAATCCCGGGACAGAGCAACCAAGAGACCCAGTACTTC
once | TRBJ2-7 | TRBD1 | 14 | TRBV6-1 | CASSEGDRAYEQYF | TGTGCCAGCAGTGAAGGGGACAGGGCTTACGAGCAGTACTTC
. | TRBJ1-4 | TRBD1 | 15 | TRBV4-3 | CASSQGDRRRGKLFF | TGCGCCAGCAGCCAGGGGGACAGGCGTCGGGGAAAACTGTTTTTT
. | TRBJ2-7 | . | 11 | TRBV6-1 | CASSEGLALYF | TGTGCCAGCAGTGAAGGCCTAGCTTTGTACTTC
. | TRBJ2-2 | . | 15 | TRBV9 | CASSVGQVSTGELFF | TGTGCCAGCAGCGTAGGACAGGTCTCCACCGGGGAGCTGTTTTTT
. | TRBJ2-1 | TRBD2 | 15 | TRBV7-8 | CASSFRTGGPNEQFF | TGTGCCAGCAGCTTCCGTACGGGAGGGCCGAATGAGCAGTTCTTC
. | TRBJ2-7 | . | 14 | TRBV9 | CASSAPGKAYEQYF | TGTGCCAGCAGCGCACCGGGGAAAGCCTACGAGCAGTACTTC
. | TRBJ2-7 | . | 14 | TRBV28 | CASSPGDLPHEQYF | TGTGCCAGCAGCCCCGGGGACTTACCACACGAGCAGTACTTC
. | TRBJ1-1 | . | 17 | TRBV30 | CAWIFGSIRGANTEAFF | TGTGCCTGGATCTTCGGGTCCATAAGGGGAGCTAACACTGAAGCTTTCTTT
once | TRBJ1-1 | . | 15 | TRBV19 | CASSHSGSRWTEAFF | TGTGCCAGTAGCCACTCCGGCTCGAGGTGGACTGAAGCTTTCTTT
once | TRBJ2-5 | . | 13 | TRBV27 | CASKGGGRETQYF | TGTGCCAGCAAAGGGGGGGGGCGAGAGACCCAGTACTTC
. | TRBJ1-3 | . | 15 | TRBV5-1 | CASSLLSNSGNTIYF | TGCGCCAGCAGCTTGTTGTCCAACTCTGGAAACACCATATATTTT
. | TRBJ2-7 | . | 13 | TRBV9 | CASSVGGTYEQYF | TGTGCCAGCAGCGTAGGCGGGACCTACGAGCAGTACTTC
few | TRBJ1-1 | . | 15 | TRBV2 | CASSVGREMNTEAFF | TGTGCCAGCAGTGTCGGAAGAGAAATGAACACTGAAGCTTTCTTT
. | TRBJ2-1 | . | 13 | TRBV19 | CASSIGSLGEQFF | TGTGCCAGTAGTATAGGGTCATTGGGTGAGCAGTTCTTC
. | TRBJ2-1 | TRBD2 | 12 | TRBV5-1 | CASSLGGTSKFF | TGCGCCAGCAGCTTGGGAGGGACTAGTAAGTTCTTC
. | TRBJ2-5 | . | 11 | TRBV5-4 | CASSRGETQYF | TGTGCCAGCAGCCGGGGGGAGACCCAGTACTTC
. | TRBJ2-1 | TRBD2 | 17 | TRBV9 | CASSATWTSGRVSEQFF | TGTGCCAGCAGCGCAACTTGGACTAGCGGGAGAGTAAGTGAGCAGTTCTTC
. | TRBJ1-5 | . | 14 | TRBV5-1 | CASSLAGGNQPQHF | TGCGCCAGCAGCTTGGCAGGGGGCAATCAGCCCCAGCATTTT
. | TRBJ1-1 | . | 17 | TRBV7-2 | CASSLGTSGGRGREAFF | TGTGCCAGCAGCCTCGGGACGTCGGGCGGGCGGGGCCGTGAAGCTTTCTTT
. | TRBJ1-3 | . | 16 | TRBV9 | CASSVAGVGSGNTIYF | TGTGCCAGCAGCGTAGCGGGAGTAGGTTCTGGAAACACCATATATTTT